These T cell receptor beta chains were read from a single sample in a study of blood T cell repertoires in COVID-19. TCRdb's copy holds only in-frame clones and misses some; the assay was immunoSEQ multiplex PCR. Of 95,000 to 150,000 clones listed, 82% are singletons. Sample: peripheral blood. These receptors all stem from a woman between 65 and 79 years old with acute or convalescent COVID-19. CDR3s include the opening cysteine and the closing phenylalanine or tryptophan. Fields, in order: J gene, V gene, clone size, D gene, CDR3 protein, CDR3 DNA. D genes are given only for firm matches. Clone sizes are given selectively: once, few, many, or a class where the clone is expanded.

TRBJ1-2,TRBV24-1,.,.,CATSPPGDVGGYTF,TGTGCCACCAGTCCTCCAGGGGATGTGGGCGGCTACACCTTC
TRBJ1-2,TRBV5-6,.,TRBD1,CASSWGQGAFGGYTF,TGTGCCAGCAGCTGGGGACAGGGGGCTTTTGGTGGCTACACCTTC
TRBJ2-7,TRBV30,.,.,CAWSAPGLTYEQYF,TGTGCCTGGAGTGCTCCGGGTCTTACCTACGAGCAGTACTTC
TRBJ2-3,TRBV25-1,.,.,CASSVKRGGSTDTQYF,TGTGCCAGCAGTGTAAAAAGAGGCGGAAGCACAGATACGCAGTATTTT
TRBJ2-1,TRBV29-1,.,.,CSVAGLRDSDHYNEQFF,TGCAGCGTTGCTGGTTTGCGCGACTCGGATCACTACAATGAGCAGTTCTTC
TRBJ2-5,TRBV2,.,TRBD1,CASSWDRVETQYF,TGTGCCAGCAGCTGGGACAGAGTAGAGACCCAGTACTTC
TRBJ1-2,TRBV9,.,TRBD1,CASSSRTGGDYGYTF,TGTGCCAGCAGCTCCCGGACAGGGGGGGACTATGGCTACACCTTC
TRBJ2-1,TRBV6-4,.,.,CASSDGGSGNEQFF,TGTGCCAGCAGTGACGGGGGGTCTGGCAATGAGCAGTTCTTC
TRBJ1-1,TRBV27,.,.,CASSPTFSEDTEAFF,TGTGCCAGCAGTCCTACCTTTAGCGAGGACACTGAAGCTTTCTTT
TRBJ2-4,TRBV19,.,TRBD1,CASTPGQTLWIQYF,TGTGCCAGTACCCCGGGACAGACCCTTTGGATTCAGTACTTC
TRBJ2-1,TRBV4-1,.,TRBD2,CASSRLAGGYNEQFF,TGCGCCAGCAGCCGCCTAGCGGGGGGATACAATGAGCAGTTCTTC
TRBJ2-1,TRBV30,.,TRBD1,CAWSNNRGEQFF,TGTGCCTGGAGTAATAACAGGGGCGAGCAGTTCTTC
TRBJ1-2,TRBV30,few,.,CAWSEGPGDGYTF,TGTGCCTGGAGTGAAGGACCCGGGGATGGCTACACCTTC
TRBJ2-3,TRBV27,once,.,CASSLSRGDTQYF,TGTGCCAGCAGTTTAAGCAGAGGAGATACGCAGTATTTT
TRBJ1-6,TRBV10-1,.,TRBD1,CASSESSHRDRINSPLHF,TGCGCCAGCAGTGAGTCGTCCCACCGGGACAGAATAAATTCACCCCTCCACTTT
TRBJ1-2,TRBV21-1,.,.,CASIEWSINFNYGYTF,TGTGCCAGCATAGAATGGTCAATCAATTTTAACTATGGCTACACCTTC
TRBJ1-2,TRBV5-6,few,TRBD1,CASSLGTGGDYTF,TGTGCCAGCAGCTTAGGGACAGGGGGCGACTACACCTTC
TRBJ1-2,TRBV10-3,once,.,CAISEYGQRGGYTF,TGTGCCATCAGTGAGTACGGACAGAGGGGTGGCTACACCTTC
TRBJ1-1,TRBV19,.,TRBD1,CASSIDRGTEAFF,TGTGCCAGTAGTATCGACAGGGGGACTGAAGCTTTCTTT
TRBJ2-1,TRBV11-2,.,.,CASSLKNSDEQFF,TGTGCCAGCAGCCTTAAAAATTCGGATGAGCAGTTCTTC
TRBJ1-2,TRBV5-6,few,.,CASSLSAGGGNYGYTF,TGTGCCAGCAGCTTGTCTGCTGGAGGTGGTAACTATGGCTACACCTTC
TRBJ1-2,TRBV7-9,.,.,CASSQQGFYGYTF,TGTGCCAGCAGCCAACAGGGTTTCTATGGCTACACCTTC
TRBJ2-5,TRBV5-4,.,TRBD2,CASSLGFSGGQETQYF,TGTGCCAGCAGCTTGGGTTTTAGCGGGGGCCAAGAGACCCAGTACTTC
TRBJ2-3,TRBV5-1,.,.,CASSLAAATSTDTQYF,TGCGCCAGCAGCTTGGCGGCGGCTACTAGCACAGATACGCAGTATTTT
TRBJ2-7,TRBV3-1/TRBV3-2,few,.,CASSQAGLQNYEQYF,TGTGCCAGCAGCCAAGCAGGGCTCCAAAACTACGAGCAGTACTTC
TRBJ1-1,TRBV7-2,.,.,CASSPVHDSYTEAFF,TGTGCCAGCAGCCCCGTACACGACAGTTACACTGAAGCTTTCTTT
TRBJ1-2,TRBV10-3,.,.,CAISGWGGLGYTF,TGTGCCATCAGTGGCTGGGGGGGCTTGGGCTACACCTTC
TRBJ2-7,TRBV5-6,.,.,CASSPNTGRSSYEQYF,TGTGCCAGCAGCCCAAACACAGGGCGTAGCTCCTACGAGCAGTACTTC
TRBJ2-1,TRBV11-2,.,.,CASSLGRNNEQFF,TGTGCCAGCAGCTTAGGGCGGAACAATGAGCAGTTCTTC
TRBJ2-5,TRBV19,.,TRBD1,CASSSNSRGLNQETQYF,TGTGCCAGTAGTTCGAACTCCAGGGGGCTAAACCAAGAGACCCAGTACTTC
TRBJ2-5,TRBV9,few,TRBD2,CASSVSSGGQTQYF,TGTGCCAGCAGTGTGTCTAGCGGGGGACAGACCCAGTACTTC
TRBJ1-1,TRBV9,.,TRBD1,CASSRTGMNTEAFF,TGTGCCAGCAGCCGGACAGGGATGAACACTGAAGCTTTCTTT
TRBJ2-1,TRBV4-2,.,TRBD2,CASQTSGGAAGEQFF,TGTGCCAGCCAGACTAGCGGGGGGGCTGCGGGGGAGCAGTTCTTC
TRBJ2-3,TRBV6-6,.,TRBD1,CASRDRGFTDTQYF,TGTGCCAGTCGGGACAGGGGTTTTACAGATACGCAGTATTTT
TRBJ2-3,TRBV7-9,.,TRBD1,CASSFGTGGSDTQYF,TGTGCCAGCAGCTTCGGAACAGGGGGCTCAGATACGCAGTATTTT
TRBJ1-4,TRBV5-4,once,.,CASRQTGATNEKLFF,TGTGCCAGCAGACAAACAGGTGCAACTAATGAAAAACTGTTTTTT
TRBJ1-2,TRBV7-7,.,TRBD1,CASSLTRTGGEEVNGYTF,TGTGCCAGCAGCTTAACCCGGACAGGGGGCGAAGAGGTAAATGGCTACACCTTC
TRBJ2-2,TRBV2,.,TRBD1,CASTADRGTGELFF,TGTGCCAGCACCGCGGACAGGGGCACCGGGGAGCTGTTTTTT
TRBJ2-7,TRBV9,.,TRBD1,CASSHRGDRGHDEQYF,TGTGCCAGCAGCCATCGGGGGGACAGGGGGCACGACGAGCAGTACTTC
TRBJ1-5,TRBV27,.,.,CASSSGYSNQPQHF,TGTGCCAGCAGTTCAGGATATAGCAATCAGCCCCAGCATTTT
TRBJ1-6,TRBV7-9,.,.,CASSLGGLGSYNSPLHF,TGTGCCAGCAGCTTGGGGGGGCTGGGGTCCTATAATTCACCCCTCCACTTT
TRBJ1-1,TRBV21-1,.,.,CASSNRGFGTEAFF,TGTGCCAGCAGCAACCGCGGGTTTGGCACTGAAGCTTTCTTT
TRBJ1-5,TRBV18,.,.,CASSETGSGPQHF,TGTGCCAGCTCCGAGACAGGTTCTGGACCCCAGCATTTT
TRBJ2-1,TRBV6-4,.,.,CASSEPNAGAEQFF,TGTGCCAGCAGTGAACCGAATGCAGGGGCGGAGCAGTTCTTC
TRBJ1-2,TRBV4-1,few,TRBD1,CASSQAAGTGVDYTF,TGCGCCAGCAGCCAAGCTGCTGGGACAGGGGTGGACTACACCTTC
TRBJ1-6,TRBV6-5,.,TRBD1,CASSYSYRGRSPLHF,TGTGCCAGCAGTTACTCTTACAGGGGTCGTTCACCCCTCCACTTT